This passage covers 23 T cell receptor beta chains from one sample sequenced in a study of shared clonotypes between healthy human individuals. TCRdb keeps only in-frame clones here, not all; method: immunoSEQ multiplex PCR. The sample has about 1.5 million clones; roughly 97% are singletons. What was sequenced was naive CD4+ T cells sorted from blood. Stated subset: CD45RA+ positively selected. The receptors shown here come from a man aged 30 to 39 in good health.

The chain recombines TRBV9 with TRBJ2-3; 7 bases line up with TRBD2. This CDR3 region has 15 residues. Germline V gene lookup returns CDR1 SGDLS and CDR2 YYNGEE. The ends lost 0 bases at V and 2 bases at J; junction bases unmatched: 3. DNA for the CDR3: TGTGCCAGCAGCGTAGGGGGGACTAACACAGATACGCAGTATTTT. Amino acids: CASSVGGTNTDTQYF.

This chain uses TRBV28 with TRBJ2-7; D not certain. The CDR3 extends over 17 amino acids. The germline CDR1 and CDR2 sequences are MDHEN and SYDVKM. Deletions cut 6 bases from V and 1 base from J, with 22 bases between. The CDR3 nucleotides are TGTGCCAGCAGCTCTGCCGTGTTGGCAGCTGCTTCCTACGAGCAGTACTTC. Amino acids: CASSSAVLAAASYEQYF.

This sequence joins TRBV18 and TRBJ2-2, with TRBD2 as a possible D gene (6 bases). CDR1 is KGHSH and CDR2 is LQKENI in the germline V gene. The CDR3 loop spans 15 amino acids. Between the trimmed V and J ends, which lost 6 bases and 2 bases, there was a span of 13 bases. The CDR3, as DNA: TGTGCCAGCTCCCACGCGGGGTTTAACACCGGGGAGCTGTTTTTT. Translated, it gives CASSHAGFNTGELFF. The whole variable domain, remainder taken from reference TRBV18 and TRBJ2-2, is NAGVMQNPRHLVRRRGQEARLRCSPMKGHSHVYWYRQLPEEGLKFMVYLQKENIIDESGMPKERFSAEFPKEGPSILRIQQVVRGDSAAYFCASSHAGFNTGELFFGEGSRLTVL.

The chain uses TRBV18 and TRBJ1-5, with a weak D call TRBD1 (5 bases). CDR1 is KGHSH and CDR2 is LQKENI in the germline V gene. Between the trimmed V and J ends, which lost 1 base and 7 bases, there was a span of 11 bases. The CDR3 covers 14 residues. The CDR3, as DNA: TGTGCCAGCTCACCACGTGGGGGGACCCAGCCCCAGCATTTT. Translating it yields CASSPRGGTQPQHF.

The CDR3 coding sequence is TGTGCCAGCAGTTCCGGGACTAGCTACCGTGAGCAGTTCTTC. It encodes CASSSGTSYREQFF. The chain uses TRBV28 and TRBJ2-1; 9 bases match TRBD2. Trimming took 4 bases from V and 9 from J; bases not matched to a gene: 7. CDR1 is MDHEN, CDR2 SYDVKM, per germline. The CDR3 totals 14 residues.

A single count supports this clone. This chain joins TRBV5-1 and TRBJ1-1, with D possibly being TRBD1 (5 bases). CDR1 and CDR2 (germline): SGHRS, YFSETQ. V dropped 4 bases and J dropped 0 bases, with 16 bases sitting between them. The CDR3 extends over 16 amino acids. CDR3 sequence reads: CASSPFQGRVNTEAFF. The CDR3 nucleotides are TGCGCCAGCAGCCCCTTCCAGGGAAGGGTGAACACTGAAGCTTTCTTT. Filled out from reference TRBV5-1 and TRBJ1-1, the complete variable domain reads KAGVTQTPRYLIKTRGQQVTLSCSPISGHRSVSWYQQTPGQGLQFLFEYFSETQRNKGNFPGRFSGRQFSNSRSEMNVSTLELGDSALYLCASSPFQGRVNTEAFFGQGTRLTVV.

The chain is built from TRBV2 and TRBJ2-5, with D perhaps being TRBD1 or TRBD2 (5 bases each). The V end lost 2 bases, the J end lost 5 bases, and 9 bases lay between the germline ends. Germline V lookup: CDR1 SNHLY, CDR2 FYNNEI. The CDR3 is made up of 13 amino acids. CDR3 DNA sequence: TGTGCCAGCAGTGAAAGAGGGGTGGAGACCCAGTACTTC. As protein: CASSERGVETQYF.

This chain connects TRBV10-1 to TRBJ2-3, with 13 positions matching TRBD2. This CDR3 has 16 residues. Per germline, CDR1 WNHNN and CDR2 SYGVQD (reference sequence). J lost 6 bases, V lost 5 bases, and 8 bases had no gene match. CDR3 loop: CASSRTSGRRGDTQYF. The CDR3 nucleotides read TGCGCCAGCAGTAGGACTAGCGGGAGACGGGGGGATACGCAGTATTTT.

This sequence joins TRBV11-2 and TRBJ2-4; weak D call: TRBD1 (5 bases). Looked up from germline, CDR1 is SGHAT and CDR2 is FQNNGV. This CDR3 comprises 14 residues. V dropped 5 bases and J dropped 8 bases, with 16 bases sitting between them. The DNA for the CDR3 is TGTGCCAGCAGCCCATTTGACAGACGGGACATTCAGTACTTC. This translates into CASSPFDRRDIQYF.

The chain combines TRBV29-1 with TRBJ2-5; D tentatively fits TRBD1 or TRBD2 (6 bases each). CDR1 and CDR2 (germline): SQVTM, ANQGSEA. The CDR3 consists of 15 residues. With 6 bases removed from V and 4 bases from J, the gap between germline ends came to 21 bases. CDR3 nucleotide sequence: TGCAGCGTAGGGGGGAAGGAGGGATCTGTAGAGACCCAGTACTTC. Protein product: CSVGGKEGSVETQYF.

The chain uses TRBV10-1 and TRBJ2-3, with a tentative D call TRBD2 (5 bases). CDR1 WNHNN and CDR2 SYGVQD come from the germline V gene (reference sequence). The CDR3 runs 15 residues. The V gene lost 3 bases and the J gene lost 4 bases, with 14 bases spanning the gap. This chain's CDR3 is CASSDSGLAADTQYF. CDR3 in DNA: TGCGCCAGCAGTGATTCCGGGCTAGCTGCAGATACGCAGTATTTT.

This sequence joins TRBV5-1 and TRBJ1-2, with D tentatively TRBD1 (5 bases). With 0 bases removed from V and 0 bases from J, the gap between germline ends came to 9 bases. Germline CDR1 reads SGHRS; CDR2 reads YFSETQ. This CDR3 comprises 15 residues. The CDR3: CASSLVQGPNYGYTF. The CDR3 DNA follows: TGCGCCAGCAGCTTGGTTCAGGGACCTAACTATGGCTACACCTTC.

The genes are TRBV6-5 and TRBJ2-7; TRBD1 aligns across 7 bases. After removal of 4 bases from V and 1 base from J, the junction contained 10 bases not matched to a gene. Per germline, CDR1 MNHEY and CDR2 SVGAGI. The CDR3 totals 16 residues. DNA of the CDR3: TGTGCCAGCAGTTTGATACCGACAGGGACATCCTACGAGCAGTACTTC. It specifies CASSLIPTGTSYEQYF.

J is TRBJ2-7 and V is TRBV28; 8 nucleotides align to TRBD1. V lost 10 bases and J lost 6; bases outside the gene matches: 5. The CDR3 has 11 amino acids. Germline V lookup: CDR1 MDHEN, CDR2 SYDVKM. CDR3 sequence reads: CATQGASEQYF. The CDR3 DNA sequence: TGTGCCACCCAGGGGGCGAGCGAGCAGTACTTC.

The genes are TRBV19 and TRBJ2-7; 8 bases match TRBD2. The CDR3 consists of 17 residues. The V and J ends lost 6 bases and 7 bases, in that order; junction bases with no gene match: 20. Germline assignment: CDR1 LNHDA and CDR2 SQIVND (reference sequence). CDR3: CASSFLWDGGLASEQYF. The CDR3 nucleotides are TGTGCCAGTAGCTTCTTGTGGGATGGCGGACTAGCTAGTGAGCAGTACTTC.

The V and J genes are TRBV2 and TRBJ2-5; D not certain. There are 12 residues in the CDR3. The V end was cut by 6 bases, the J end by 2 bases, with 7 bases between. The germline gives CDR1 SNHLY, CDR2 FYNNEI. CDR3 nucleotide sequence: TGTGCCAGCAGGCACCCACAAGAGACCCAGTACTTC. Its translation: CASRHPQETQYF.

CDR3 sequence reads: CASNSGIWTEAFF. The CDR3 DNA follows: TGTGCCAGCAACTCAGGGATATGGACTGAAGCTTTCTTT. The gene calls are TRBV6-1 and TRBJ1-1, with D possibly matching TRBD1 (5 bases). Trimming left V 7 bases short and J 5 bases short, with 14 bases between. The CDR3 spans 13 residues. CDR1 MNHNS and CDR2 SASEGT come from the germline V gene.

Note on this clone: This sample also contains other DNA sequences that code for the same CDR3. The gene calls are TRBV28 and TRBJ1-5; D may be TRBD1 (5 bases). CDR3 length: 13 residues. Looked up from germline, CDR1 is MDHEN and CDR2 is SYDVKM. Trimming took 5 bases from V and 7 from J, leaving 12 bases between them. The CDR3 nucleotides read TGTGCCAGCAGTCAGCACGGGGGACAGCCCCAGCATTTT. It specifies CASSQHGGQPQHF.

The V and J genes are TRBV4-2 and TRBJ2-5, with a weak D call TRBD1 (5 bases). Looked up from germline, CDR1 is LGHNA and CDR2 is YNFKEQ. V was cut by 0 bases and J by 2 bases, with 16 bases left in between. The CDR3 extends over 17 amino acids. The CDR3: CASSQEVYTGQQETQYF. In DNA form, the CDR3 reads TGTGCCAGCAGCCAAGAAGTCTACACCGGACAACAAGAGACCCAGTACTTC.

The chain carries TRBV5-5 and TRBJ2-5; 10 positions match TRBD1. CDR1 and CDR2 (germline): SGHKS, YYEKEE (reference sequence). With V trimmed by 3 bases and J by 5 bases, 10 bases remained unmatched. This CDR3 comprises 16 residues. CDR3 amino acids: CASSSEAGQGVETQYF. The CDR3 DNA follows: TGTGCCAGCAGCTCGGAAGCCGGACAGGGGGTTGAGACCCAGTACTTC. Filled out from reference TRBV5-5 and TRBJ2-5, the complete variable domain reads DAGVTQSPTHLIKTRGQQVTLRCSPISGHKSVSWYQQVLGQGPQFIFQYYEKEERGRGNFPDRFSARQFPNYSSELNVNALLLGDSALYLCASSSEAGQGVETQYFGPGTRLLVL.

The V gene is TRBV6-1, the J gene TRBJ2-7, with unresolved D. The CDR3 has 12 residues. Germline CDR1 MNHNS, CDR2 SASEGT. V dropped 6 bases and J dropped 3 bases, with 9 bases sitting between them. The CDR3 nucleotides read TGTGCCAGCAGGGGCAGGCACTACGAGCAGTACTTC. Translation: CASRGRHYEQYF.

This clone was counted a single time. This chain connects TRBV7-8 to TRBJ2-5; D not resolved. The germline gives CDR1 SGHVS, CDR2 FQNEAQ. Trimming took off 5 bases at V and 4 bases at J, with 11 bases between the two ends. CDR3 length: 13 residues. The DNA for the CDR3 is TGTGCCAGCAGCGACACGGCAAGAGAGACCCAGTACTTC. Its protein product is CASSDTARETQYF.

This rearrangement joins TRBV6-5 to TRBJ2-1, with 12 bases identical to TRBD2. The CDR3 extends over 16 amino acids. Germline V gene lookup returns CDR1 MNHEY and CDR2 SVGAGI. The V segment lost 4 bases and the J segment 5 bases; nucleotides outside the gene matches: 6. The CDR3, as DNA: TGTGCCAGCAGTTCCCTGACTAGCGGGAGAAACAATGAGCAGTTCTTC. It encodes CASSSLTSGRNNEQFF.